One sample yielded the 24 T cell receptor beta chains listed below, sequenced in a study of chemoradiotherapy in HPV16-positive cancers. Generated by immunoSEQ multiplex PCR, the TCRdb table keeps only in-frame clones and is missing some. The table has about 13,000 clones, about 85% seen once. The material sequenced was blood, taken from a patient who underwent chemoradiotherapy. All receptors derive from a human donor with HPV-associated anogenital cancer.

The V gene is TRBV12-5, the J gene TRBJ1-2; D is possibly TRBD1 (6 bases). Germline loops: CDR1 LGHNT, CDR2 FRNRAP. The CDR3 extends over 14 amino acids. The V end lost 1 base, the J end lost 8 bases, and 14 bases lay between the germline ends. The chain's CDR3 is CASGLDTGWNGYTF. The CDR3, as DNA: TGTGCTAGTGGTTTGGACACAGGGTGGAACGGCTACACCTTC.

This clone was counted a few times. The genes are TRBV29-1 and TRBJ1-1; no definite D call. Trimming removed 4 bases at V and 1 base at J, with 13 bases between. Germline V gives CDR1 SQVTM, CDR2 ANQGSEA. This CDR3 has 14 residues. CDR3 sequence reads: CSVGPRLTNTEAFF. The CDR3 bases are TGCAGCGTTGGTCCTAGACTGACGAACACTGAAGCTTTCTTT.

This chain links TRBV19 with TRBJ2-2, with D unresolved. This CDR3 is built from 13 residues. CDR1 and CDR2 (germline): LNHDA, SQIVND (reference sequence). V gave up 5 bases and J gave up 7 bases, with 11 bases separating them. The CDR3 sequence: CASSPRSGGELFF. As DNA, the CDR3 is TGTGCCAGTAGTCCCCGGTCGGGCGGGGAGCTGTTTTTT.

As DNA, the CDR3 is TGTGCCAGTAGTGGACAGGGGTTTGGAACTGAAGCTTTCTTT. This codes for CASSGQGFGTEAFF. The V gene is TRBV19, the J gene TRBJ1-1; TRBD1 matches 9 bases. The V segment lost 5 bases and the J segment 5 bases; nucleotides outside the gene matches: 6. In germline, CDR1 is LNHDA, CDR2 SQIVND (reference sequence). This CDR3 region has 14 residues.

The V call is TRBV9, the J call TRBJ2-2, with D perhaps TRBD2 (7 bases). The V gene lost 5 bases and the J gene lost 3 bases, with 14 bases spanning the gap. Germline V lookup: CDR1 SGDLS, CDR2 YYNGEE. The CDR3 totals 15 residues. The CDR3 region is CASSGGGGDTGELFF. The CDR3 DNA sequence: TGTGCCAGCAGTGGAGGGGGGGGAGACACCGGGGAGCTGTTTTTT. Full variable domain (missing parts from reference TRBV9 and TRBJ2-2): DSGVTQTPKHLITATGQRVTLRCSPRSGDLSVYWYQQSLDQGLQFLIQYYNGEERAKGNILERFSAQQFPDLHSELNLSSLELGDSALYFCASSGGGGDTGELFFGEGSRLTVL.

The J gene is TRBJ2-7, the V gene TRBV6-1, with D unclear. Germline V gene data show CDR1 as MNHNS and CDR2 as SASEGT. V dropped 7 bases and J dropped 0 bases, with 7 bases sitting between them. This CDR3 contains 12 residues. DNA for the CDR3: TGTGCCAGCATGAGTAGCTCCTACGAGCAGTACTTC. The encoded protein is CASMSSSYEQYF.

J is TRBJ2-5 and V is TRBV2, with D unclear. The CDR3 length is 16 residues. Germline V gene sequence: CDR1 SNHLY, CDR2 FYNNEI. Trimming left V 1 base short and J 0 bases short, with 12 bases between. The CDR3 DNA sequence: TGTGCCAGCAGTGAAGGAGACAACCGGTACCAAGAGACCCAGTACTTC. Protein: CASSEGDNRYQETQYF.

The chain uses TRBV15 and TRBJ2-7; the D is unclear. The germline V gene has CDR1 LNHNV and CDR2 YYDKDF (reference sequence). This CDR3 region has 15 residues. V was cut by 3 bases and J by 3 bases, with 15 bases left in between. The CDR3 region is CATSRARWSIYEQYF. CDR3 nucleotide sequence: TGTGCCACCAGCAGGGCCAGATGGTCGATCTACGAGCAGTACTTC. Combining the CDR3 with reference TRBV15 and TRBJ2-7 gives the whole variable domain DAMVIQNPRYQVTQFGKPVTLSCSQTLNHNVMYWYQQKSSQAPKLLFHYYDKDFNNEADTPDNFQSRRPNTSFCFLDIRSPGLGDTAMYLCATSRARWSIYEQYFGPGTRLTVT.

CDR3 nucleotides: TGTGCCAGCAGCTTAGATCTCGGGGCTCAAGAGACCCAGTACTTC. It encodes CASSLDLGAQETQYF. The gene calls are TRBV7-2 and TRBJ2-5; D possibly uses TRBD1 or TRBD2 (5 bases each). V was clipped by 1 base and J by 2 bases, with 11 bases between them. Germline-derived CDR1 and CDR2 are SGHTA and FQGNSA. The CDR3 covers 15 residues. Variable domain in full (rest from reference TRBV7-2 and TRBJ2-5): GAGVSQSPSNKVTEKGKDVELRCDPISGHTALYWYRQSLGQGLEFLIYFQGNSAPDKSGLPSDRFSAERTGGSVSTLTIQRTQQEDSAVYLCASSLDLGAQETQYFGPGTRLLVL.

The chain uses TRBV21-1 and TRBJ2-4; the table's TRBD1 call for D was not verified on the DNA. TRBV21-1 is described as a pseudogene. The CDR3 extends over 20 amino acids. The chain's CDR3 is CASSKATQGAQSLAKNIQYF. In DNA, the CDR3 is TGTGCCAGCAGCAAAGCGACTCAGGGGGCACAAAGTCTAGCCAAAAACATTCAGTACTTC.

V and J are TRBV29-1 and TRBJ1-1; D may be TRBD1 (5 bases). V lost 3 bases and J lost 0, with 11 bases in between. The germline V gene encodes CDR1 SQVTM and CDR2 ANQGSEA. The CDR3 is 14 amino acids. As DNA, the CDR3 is TGCAGCGTTGAGGGGCGAATGGTGAACACTGAAGCTTTCTTT. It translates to CSVEGRMVNTEAFF.

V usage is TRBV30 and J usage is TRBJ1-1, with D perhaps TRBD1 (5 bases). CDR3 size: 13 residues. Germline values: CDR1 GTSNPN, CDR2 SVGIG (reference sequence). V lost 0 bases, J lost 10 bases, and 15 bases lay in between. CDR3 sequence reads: CAWSVEAGTVAFF. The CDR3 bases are TGTGCCTGGAGTGTAGAGGCGGGGACGGTAGCTTTCTTT.

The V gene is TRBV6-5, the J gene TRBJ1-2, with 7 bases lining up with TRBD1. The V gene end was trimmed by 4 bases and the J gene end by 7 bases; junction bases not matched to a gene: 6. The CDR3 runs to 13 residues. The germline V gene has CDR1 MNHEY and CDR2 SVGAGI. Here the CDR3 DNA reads TGTGCCAGCAGTTTACCAGGGGGTCTTGGCTACACCTTC. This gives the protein CASSLPGGLGYTF.

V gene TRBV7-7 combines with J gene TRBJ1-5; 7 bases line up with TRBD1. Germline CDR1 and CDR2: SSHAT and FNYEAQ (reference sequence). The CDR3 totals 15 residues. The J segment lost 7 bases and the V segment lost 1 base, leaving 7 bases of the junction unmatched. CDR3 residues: CASSLVNKGAQPQHF. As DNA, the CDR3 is TGTGCCAGCAGCTTAGTTAATAAGGGGGCCCAGCCCCAGCATTTT.

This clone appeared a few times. This chain's CDR3 is CASSQAPGQGLREQYV. The CDR3, as DNA: TGCGCCAGCAGCCAGGCACCGGGACAGGGGTTGAGAGAGCAGTACGTC. The chain joins TRBV4-1 to TRBJ2-7; 10 positions match TRBD1. CDR1 and CDR2 (germline): MGHRA, YSYEKL. CDR3 length equals 16 residues. V trimming: 3 bases; J trimming: 7 bases; junction bases outside the gene matches: 12.

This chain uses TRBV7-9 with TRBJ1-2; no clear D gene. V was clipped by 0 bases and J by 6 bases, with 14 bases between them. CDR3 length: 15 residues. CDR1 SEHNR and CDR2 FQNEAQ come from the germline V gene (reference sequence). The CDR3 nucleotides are TGTGCCAGCAGCTTAGCTTCACGGCAGTGGGATGGCTACACCTTC. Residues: CASSLASRQWDGYTF.

The CDR3 DNA sequence: TGTGCCAGCAGCCCCCGGTTGGGCAGGGCCGATTATGGCTACACCTTC. This codes for CASSPRLGRADYGYTF. The rearrangement links TRBV5-8 to TRBJ1-2, with D perhaps TRBD1 (5 bases). Germline values: CDR1 SGHTS, CDR2 YDEGEE. The CDR3 runs to 16 residues. V dropped 4 bases and J dropped 5 bases, with 21 bases sitting between them.

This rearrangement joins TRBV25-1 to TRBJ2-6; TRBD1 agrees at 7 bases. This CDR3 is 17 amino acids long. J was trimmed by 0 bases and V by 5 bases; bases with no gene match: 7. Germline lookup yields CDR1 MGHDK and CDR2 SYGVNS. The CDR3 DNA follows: TGTGCCAGCAGTTCTCGGACAGGATCCTCTGGGGCCAACGTCCTGACTTTC. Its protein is CASSSRTGSSGANVLTF.

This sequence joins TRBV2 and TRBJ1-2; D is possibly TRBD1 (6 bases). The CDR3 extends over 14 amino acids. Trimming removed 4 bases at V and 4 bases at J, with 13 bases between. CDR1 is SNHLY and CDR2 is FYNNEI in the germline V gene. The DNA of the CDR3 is TGTGCCAGCAGTGCACAGGGAGGGAGCTATGGCTACACCTTC. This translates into CASSAQGGSYGYTF.

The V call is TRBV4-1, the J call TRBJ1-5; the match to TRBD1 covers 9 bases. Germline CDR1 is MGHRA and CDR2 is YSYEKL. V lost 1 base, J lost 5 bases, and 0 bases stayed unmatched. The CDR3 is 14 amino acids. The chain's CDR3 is CASSQGDRDQPQHF. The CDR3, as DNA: TGCGCCAGCAGCCAAGGGGACAGGGATCAGCCCCAGCATTTT.

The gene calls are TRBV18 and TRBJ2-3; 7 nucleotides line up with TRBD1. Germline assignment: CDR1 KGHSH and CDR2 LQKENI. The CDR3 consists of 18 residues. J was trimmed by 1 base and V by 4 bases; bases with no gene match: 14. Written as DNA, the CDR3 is TGTGCCAGCTCACAGGGGGCGAAAGGTAGAACCGGCACAGATACGCAGTATTTT. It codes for CASSQGAKGRTGTDTQYF.

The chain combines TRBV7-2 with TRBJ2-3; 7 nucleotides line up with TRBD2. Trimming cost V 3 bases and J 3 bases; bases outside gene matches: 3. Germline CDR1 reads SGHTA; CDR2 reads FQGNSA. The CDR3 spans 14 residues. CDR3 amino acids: CASSFGTKTDTQYF. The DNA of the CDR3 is TGTGCCAGCAGCTTCGGGACTAAAACAGATACGCAGTATTTT.

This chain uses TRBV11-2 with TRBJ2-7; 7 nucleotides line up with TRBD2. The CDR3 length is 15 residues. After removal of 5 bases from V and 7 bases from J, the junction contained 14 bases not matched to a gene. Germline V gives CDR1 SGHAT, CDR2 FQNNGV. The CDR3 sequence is CASSPPGLVVGEQYF. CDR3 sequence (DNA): TGTGCCAGCAGCCCGCCCGGACTAGTAGTAGGGGAGCAGTACTTC.

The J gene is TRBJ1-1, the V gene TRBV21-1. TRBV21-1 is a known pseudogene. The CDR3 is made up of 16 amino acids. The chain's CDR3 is CASSPGGSPMNTEAFF. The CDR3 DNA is TGTGCCAGCAGCCCCGGGGGTTCTCCCATGAACACTGAAGCTTTCTTT.